This T cell receptor beta chain was identified during a study of blood T cell repertoires in COVID-19. Study context: The United States, Italy and Spain were the sources of the acute and convalescent COVID-19 samples.

Authors' processing steps: Amplification from reference gene primers served as the basis for estimated nucleated cell counts. Libraries were prepared by immunoSEQ multiplex PCR; TCRdb keeps only in-frame clonotypes and omits some of them. V and J calls plus clone size are reproduced from that table; the DNA served to infer D and trimming. The sample records about 380,000 clones, roughly four fifths being singletons. The clonotype originates from a human donor with acute or convalescent COVID-19. The donor label of this sample is uncertain. Specimen: peripheral blood.

CDR3 sequence: CSVEQQVPHGYTF. In DNA form, the CDR3 reads TGCAGCGTTGAGCAACAGGTCCCCCATGGCTACACCTTC. This chain uses TRBV29-1 with TRBJ1-2; tentatively, D is TRBD1 (5 bases). Trimming took 3 bases from V and 6 from J, leaving 14 bases between them. This CDR3 is built from 13 residues. Per the germline V gene, CDR1 is SQVTM and CDR2 is ANQGSEA.